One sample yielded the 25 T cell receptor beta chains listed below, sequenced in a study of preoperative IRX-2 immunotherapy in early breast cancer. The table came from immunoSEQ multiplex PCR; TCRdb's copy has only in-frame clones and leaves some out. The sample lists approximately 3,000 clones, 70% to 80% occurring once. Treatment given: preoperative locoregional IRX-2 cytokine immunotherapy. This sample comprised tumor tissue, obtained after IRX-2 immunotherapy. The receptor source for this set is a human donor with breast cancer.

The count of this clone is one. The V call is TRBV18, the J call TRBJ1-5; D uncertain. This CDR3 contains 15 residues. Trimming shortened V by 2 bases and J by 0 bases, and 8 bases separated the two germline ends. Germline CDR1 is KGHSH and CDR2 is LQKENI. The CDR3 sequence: CASSPGQTSNQPQHF. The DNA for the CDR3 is TGTGCCAGCTCACCAGGTCAGACTAGCAATCAGCCCCAGCATTTT.

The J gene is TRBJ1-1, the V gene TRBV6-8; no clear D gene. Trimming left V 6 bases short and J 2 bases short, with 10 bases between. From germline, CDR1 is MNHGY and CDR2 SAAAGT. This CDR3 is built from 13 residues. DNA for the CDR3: TGTGCCAGCAGCCGGGTCTCCAACACTGAAGCTTTCTTT. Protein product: CASSRVSNTEAFF.

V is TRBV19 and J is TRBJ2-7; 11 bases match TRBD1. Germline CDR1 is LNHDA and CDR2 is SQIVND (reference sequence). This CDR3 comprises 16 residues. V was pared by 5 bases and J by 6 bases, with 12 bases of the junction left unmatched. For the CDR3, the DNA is TGTGCCAGTAGTCTTCCCGGGACAGGGGGAACGATCGAGCAGTACTTC. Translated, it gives CASSLPGTGGTIEQYF.

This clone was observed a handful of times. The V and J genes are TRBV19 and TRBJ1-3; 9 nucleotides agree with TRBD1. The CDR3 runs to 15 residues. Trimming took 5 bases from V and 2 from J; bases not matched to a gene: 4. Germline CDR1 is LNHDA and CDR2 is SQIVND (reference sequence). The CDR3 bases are TGTGCCAGTAGTGGGACAGGGTATACTGGAAACACCATATATTTT. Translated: CASSGTGYTGNTIYF.

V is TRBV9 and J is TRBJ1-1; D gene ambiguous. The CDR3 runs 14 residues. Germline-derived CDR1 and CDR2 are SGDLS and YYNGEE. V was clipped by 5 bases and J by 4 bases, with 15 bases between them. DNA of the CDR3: TGTGCCAGCAGTGACGCGGGCATTGGCACTGAAGCTTTCTTT. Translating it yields CASSDAGIGTEAFF.

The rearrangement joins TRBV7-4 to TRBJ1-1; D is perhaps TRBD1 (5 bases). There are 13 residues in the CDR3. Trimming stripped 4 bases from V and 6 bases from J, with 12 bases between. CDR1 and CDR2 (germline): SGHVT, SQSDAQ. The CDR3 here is CASSSTGGAEAFF. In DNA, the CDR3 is TGTGCCAGCAGCTCAACAGGAGGAGCTGAAGCTTTCTTT.

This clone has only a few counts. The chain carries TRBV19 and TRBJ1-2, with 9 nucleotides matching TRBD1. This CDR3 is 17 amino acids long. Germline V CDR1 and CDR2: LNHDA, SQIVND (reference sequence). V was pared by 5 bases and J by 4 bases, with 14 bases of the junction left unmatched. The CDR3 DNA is TGTGCCAGTAGTGCCGGACAGGGGTTCTCGTCTGCCTATGGCTACACCTTC. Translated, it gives CASSAGQGFSSAYGYTF.

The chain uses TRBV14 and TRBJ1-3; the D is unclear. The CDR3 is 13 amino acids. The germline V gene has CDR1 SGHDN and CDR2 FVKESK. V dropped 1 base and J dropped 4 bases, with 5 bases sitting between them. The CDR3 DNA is TGTGCCAGCAGCCAAGGGGGAGGAAACACCATATATTTT. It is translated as CASSQGGGNTIYF. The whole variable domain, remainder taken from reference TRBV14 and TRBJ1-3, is EAGVTQFPSHSVIEKGQTVTLRCDPISGHDNLYWYRRVMGKEIKFLLHFVKESKQDESGMPNNRFLAERTGGTYSTLKVQPAELEDSGVYFCASSQGGGNTIYFGEGSWLTVV.

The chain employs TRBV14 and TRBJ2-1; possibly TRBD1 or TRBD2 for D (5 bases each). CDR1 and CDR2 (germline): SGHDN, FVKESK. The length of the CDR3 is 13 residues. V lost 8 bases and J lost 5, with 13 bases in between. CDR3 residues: CASRRMGDNEQFF. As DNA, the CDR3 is TGTGCCAGCCGACGTATGGGGGACAATGAGCAGTTCTTC.

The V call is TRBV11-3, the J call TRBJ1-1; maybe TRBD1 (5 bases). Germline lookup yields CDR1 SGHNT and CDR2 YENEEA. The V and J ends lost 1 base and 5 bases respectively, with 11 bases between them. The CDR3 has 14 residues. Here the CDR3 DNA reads TGTGCCAGCAGCTTAGTGGTTCGGGGGACTGAAGCTTTCTTT. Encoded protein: CASSLVVRGTEAFF.

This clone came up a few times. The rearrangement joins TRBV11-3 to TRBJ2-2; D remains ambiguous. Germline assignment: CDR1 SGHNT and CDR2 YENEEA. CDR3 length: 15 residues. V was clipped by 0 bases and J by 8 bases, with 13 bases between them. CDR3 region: CASSLESSPAGELFF. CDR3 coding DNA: TGTGCCAGCAGCTTAGAAAGTTCCCCGGCAGGGGAGCTGTTTTTT.

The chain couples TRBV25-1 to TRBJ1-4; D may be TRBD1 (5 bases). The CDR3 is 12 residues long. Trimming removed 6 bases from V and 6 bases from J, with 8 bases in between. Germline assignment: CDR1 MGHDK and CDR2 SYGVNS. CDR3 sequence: CASSRGDEKLFF. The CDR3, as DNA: TGTGCCAGCAGCCGAGGGGATGAAAAACTGTTTTTT.

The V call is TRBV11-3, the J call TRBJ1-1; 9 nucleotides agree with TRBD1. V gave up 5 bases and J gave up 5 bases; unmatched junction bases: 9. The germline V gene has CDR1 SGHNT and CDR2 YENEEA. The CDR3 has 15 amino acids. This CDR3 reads CASSHLDRGKTEAFF. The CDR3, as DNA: TGTGCCAGCAGCCACCTAGACAGGGGGAAGACTGAAGCTTTCTTT.

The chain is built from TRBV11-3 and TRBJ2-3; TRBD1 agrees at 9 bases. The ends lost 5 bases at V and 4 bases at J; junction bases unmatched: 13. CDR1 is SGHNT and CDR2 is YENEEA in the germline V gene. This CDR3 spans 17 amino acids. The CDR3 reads CASSPSADRGSADTQYF. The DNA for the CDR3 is TGTGCCAGCAGCCCCTCAGCAGACAGGGGGTCTGCAGATACGCAGTATTTT.

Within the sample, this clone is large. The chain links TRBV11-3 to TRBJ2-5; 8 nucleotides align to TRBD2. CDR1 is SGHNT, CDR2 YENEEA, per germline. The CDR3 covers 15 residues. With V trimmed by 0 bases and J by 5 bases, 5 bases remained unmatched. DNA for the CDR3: TGTGCCAGCAGCTTAGAACGGGGGGGCCGCGAGACCCAGTACTTC. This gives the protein CASSLERGGRETQYF.

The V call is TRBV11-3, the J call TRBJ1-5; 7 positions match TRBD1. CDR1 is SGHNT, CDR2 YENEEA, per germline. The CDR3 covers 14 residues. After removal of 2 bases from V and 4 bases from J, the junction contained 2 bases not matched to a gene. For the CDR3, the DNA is TGTGCCAGCAGCTTACAGGGGGTAAATCAGCCCCAGCATTTT. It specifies CASSLQGVNQPQHF.

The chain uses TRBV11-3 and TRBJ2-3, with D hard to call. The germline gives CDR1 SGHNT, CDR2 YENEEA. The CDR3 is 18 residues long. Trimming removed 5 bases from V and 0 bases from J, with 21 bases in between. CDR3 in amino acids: CASSPYRVLTASTDTQYF. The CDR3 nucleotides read TGTGCCAGCAGCCCCTATCGCGTACTAACCGCTAGCACAGATACGCAGTATTTT.

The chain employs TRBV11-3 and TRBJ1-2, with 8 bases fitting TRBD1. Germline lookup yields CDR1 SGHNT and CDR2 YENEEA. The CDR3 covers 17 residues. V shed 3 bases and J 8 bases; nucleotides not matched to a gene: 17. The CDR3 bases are TGTGCCAGCAGCTTGGCCGACAGGGGTGGAGGTTCTGGAGGCTACACCTTC. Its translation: CASSLADRGGGSGGYTF. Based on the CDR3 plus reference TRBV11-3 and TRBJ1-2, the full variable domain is EAGVVQSPRYKIIEKKQPVAFWCNPISGHNTLYWYLQNLGQGPELLIRYENEEAVDDSQLPKDRFSAERLKGVDSTLKIQPAELGDSAVYLCASSLADRGGGSGGYTFGSGTRLTVV.

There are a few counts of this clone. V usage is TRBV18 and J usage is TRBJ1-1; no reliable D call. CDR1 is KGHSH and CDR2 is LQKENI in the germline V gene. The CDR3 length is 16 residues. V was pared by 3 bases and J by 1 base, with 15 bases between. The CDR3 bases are TGTGCCAGCTCACCTAGTAGTTATGCCGGGAACACTGAAGCTTTCTTT. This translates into CASSPSSYAGNTEAFF.

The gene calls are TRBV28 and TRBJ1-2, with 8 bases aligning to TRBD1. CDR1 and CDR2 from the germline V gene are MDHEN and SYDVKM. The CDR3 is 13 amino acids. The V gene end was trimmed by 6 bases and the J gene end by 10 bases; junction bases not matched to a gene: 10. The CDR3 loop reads CASSRPGRGHYTF. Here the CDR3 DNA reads TGTGCCAGCAGCCGTCCGGGCAGGGGGCACTACACCTTC.

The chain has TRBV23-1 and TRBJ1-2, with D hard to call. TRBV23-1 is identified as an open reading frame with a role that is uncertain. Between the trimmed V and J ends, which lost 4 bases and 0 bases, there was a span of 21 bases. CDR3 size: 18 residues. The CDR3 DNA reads TGCGCCAGCAGTCGAGCGGGGTTTAGGGAACGTTCTAACTATGGCTACACCTTC. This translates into CASSRAGFRERSNYGYTF.

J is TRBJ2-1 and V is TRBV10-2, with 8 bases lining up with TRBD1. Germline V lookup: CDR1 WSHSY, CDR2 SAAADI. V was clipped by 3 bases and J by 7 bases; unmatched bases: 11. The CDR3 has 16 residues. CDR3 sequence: CASSESFQGAMNEQFF. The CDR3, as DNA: TGCGCCAGCAGTGAATCTTTCCAGGGGGCTATGAATGAGCAGTTCTTC.

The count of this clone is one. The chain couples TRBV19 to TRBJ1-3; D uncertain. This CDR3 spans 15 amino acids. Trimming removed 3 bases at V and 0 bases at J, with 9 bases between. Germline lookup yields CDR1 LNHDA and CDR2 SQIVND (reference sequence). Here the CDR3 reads CASSMLRGSGNTIYF. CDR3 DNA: TGTGCCAGTAGTATGCTTCGAGGCTCTGGAAACACCATATATTTT. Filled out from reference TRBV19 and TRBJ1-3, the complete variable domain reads DGGITQSPKYLFRKEGQNVTLSCEQNLNHDAMYWYRQDPGQGLRLIYYSQIVNDFQKGDIAEGYSVSREKKESFPLTVTSAQKNPTAFYLCASSMLRGSGNTIYFGEGSWLTVV.

CDR3 in amino acids: CASTPGRGVSYNEQFF. The CDR3 DNA follows: TGTGCCAGTACGCCAGGAAGGGGGGTTTCCTACAATGAGCAGTTCTTC. J is TRBJ2-1 and V is TRBV19, with D perhaps matching TRBD1 or TRBD2 (6 bases each). In germline, CDR1 is LNHDA, CDR2 SQIVND (reference sequence). V lost 7 bases and J lost 1, with 17 bases in between. This CDR3 is 16 amino acids long.

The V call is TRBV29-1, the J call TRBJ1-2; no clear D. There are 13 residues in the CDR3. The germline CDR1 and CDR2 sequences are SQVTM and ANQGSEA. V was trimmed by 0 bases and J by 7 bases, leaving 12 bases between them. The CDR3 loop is CSVEDLRVSGYTF. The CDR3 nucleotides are TGCAGCGTTGAAGATCTCCGGGTATCTGGCTACACCTTC.